The rows below give T cell receptor beta chains drawn from one sample of a study of T-cell reconstitution after alpha-beta-depleted transplantation in children. TCRdb processed the PCR reads anew with MiXCR; each CDR3 protein has one entry. The data show fewer than 1 million distinct CDR3 sequences, with less than 20% seen just once and just under 5% held by the top ten. The sequences come from PBMCs, mostly from graft donor cells, collected 360 days after TCRalphabeta/CD19-depleted stem cell transplant. The receptors originated from a male patient aged 10 to 17 who had a stem cell transplant for acute lymphoblastic leukemia, so the T cells may come from the graft donor. Each CDR3 is given with its conserved first and last residue. Fields, in order: clone size, V gene, D gene, J gene, CDR3 protein, CDR3 DNA. D genes are given only for firm matches. Only part of the rows carry a size: once, few, many, or a class if the clone is expanded.

clone size: many
V gene: TRBV20-1
D gene: NA
J gene: TRBJ1-1
CDR3 protein: CSAHPLDGEAFF
CDR3 DNA: TGCAGTGCTCACCCCCTGGACGGTGAAGCTTTCTTT

clone size: many
V gene: TRBV6-2/TRBV6-3
D gene: NA
J gene: TRBJ2-7
CDR3 protein: CASSYSGWLEEQYF
CDR3 DNA: TGTGCCAGCAGTTACTCAGGCTGGCTAGAGGAGCAGTACTTC

clone size: many
V gene: TRBV5-1
D gene: NA
J gene: TRBJ2-7
CDR3 protein: CASSFAGYYEQYF
CDR3 DNA: TGCGCCAGCAGCTTCGCAGGTTACTACGAGCAGTACTTC

clone size: NA
V gene: TRBV4-2
D gene: NA
J gene: TRBJ1-5
CDR3 protein: CASSLENSNQPQHF
CDR3 DNA: TGTGCCAGCAGTCTAGAAAATAGCAATCAGCCCCAGCATTTT

clone size: NA
V gene: TRBV9
D gene: NA
J gene: TRBJ2-3
CDR3 protein: CASRRGATDTQYF
CDR3 DNA: TGTGCCAGCCGCCGAGGGGCCACAGATACGCAGTATTTT

clone size: NA
V gene: TRBV4-2
D gene: TRBD2
J gene: TRBJ2-1
CDR3 protein: CASSQEGSGSRYNEQFF
CDR3 DNA: TGTGCCAGCAGCCAAGAAGGAAGCGGGAGTAGGTACAATGAGCAGTTCTTC

clone size: many
V gene: TRBV11-1
D gene: TRBD2
J gene: TRBJ2-2
CDR3 protein: CASSSRRLALGRRTGELFF
CDR3 DNA: TGTGCCAGCAGCTCCCGGCGACTAGCGTTGGGGCGAAGAACCGGGGAGCTGTTTTTT

clone size: NA
V gene: TRBV6-1
D gene: TRBD1
J gene: TRBJ2-7
CDR3 protein: CASSPRDRVFFEQYF
CDR3 DNA: TGTGCCAGCAGTCCCCGGGACAGGGTGTTTTTCGAGCAGTACTTC

clone size: NA
V gene: TRBV20-1
D gene: NA
J gene: TRBJ1-1
CDR3 protein: CSARPDPENTEAFF
CDR3 DNA: TGCAGTGCTAGACCAGACCCGGAGAACACTGAAGCTTTCTTT

clone size: NA
V gene: TRBV2
D gene: TRBD1
J gene: TRBJ2-2
CDR3 protein: CAGSGQGLSVTGELFF
CDR3 DNA: TGTGCCGGGTCGGGACAGGGGCTGTCCGTGACCGGGGAGCTGTTTTTT

clone size: NA
V gene: TRBV6-5
D gene: NA
J gene: TRBJ1-1
CDR3 protein: CASSYSTGEAFF
CDR3 DNA: TGTGCCAGCAGTTACTCGACCGGGGAAGCTTTCTTT

clone size: few
V gene: TRBV20-1
D gene: TRBD1
J gene: TRBJ1-3
CDR3 protein: CSALDRGVGNTIYF
CDR3 DNA: TGCAGTGCTTTGGACAGGGGGGTTGGAAACACCATATATTTT

clone size: NA
V gene: TRBV27
D gene: TRBD2
J gene: TRBJ2-1
CDR3 protein: CASSGGRLAGPNEQFF
CDR3 DNA: TGTGCCAGCTCAGGGGGCAGACTAGCGGGGCCTAATGAGCAGTTCTTC

clone size: NA
V gene: TRBV20-1
D gene: TRBD1
J gene: TRBJ2-7
CDR3 protein: CSARLAGTGVHEQYF
CDR3 DNA: TGCAGTGCTCGGCTTGCCGGGACAGGGGTCCACGAGCAGTACTTC

clone size: few
V gene: TRBV7-9
D gene: NA
J gene: TRBJ2-7
CDR3 protein: CASSLGPESYEQYF
CDR3 DNA: TGTGCCAGCAGCTTAGGTCCGGAGAGCTACGAGCAGTACTTC

clone size: NA
V gene: TRBV7-9
D gene: TRBD1
J gene: TRBJ2-4
CDR3 protein: CASSEDRGAKNIQYF
CDR3 DNA: TGTGCCAGCAGCGAGGACAGGGGTGCCAAAAACATTCAGTACTTC

clone size: few
V gene: TRBV20-1
D gene: TRBD1
J gene: TRBJ1-1
CDR3 protein: CSARDRGQGASEAFF
CDR3 DNA: TGCAGTGCTAGAGACCGGGGACAGGGGGCGAGTGAAGCTTTCTTT

clone size: NA
V gene: TRBV11-2
D gene: NA
J gene: TRBJ2-1
CDR3 protein: CASSLNTLSSGQFF
CDR3 DNA: TGTGCCAGCAGCTTGAATACTCTTAGCTCTGGGCAGTTCTTC

clone size: NA
V gene: TRBV5-1
D gene: NA
J gene: TRBJ2-3
CDR3 protein: CASSLETRSGTQYF
CDR3 DNA: TGCGCCAGCAGCTTGGAAACCCGTTCCGGTACGCAGTATTTT

clone size: NA
V gene: TRBV5-1
D gene: NA
J gene: TRBJ2-7
CDR3 protein: CASSEPGVEQYF
CDR3 DNA: TGCGCCAGCAGCGAACCGGGTGTCGAGCAGTACTTC

clone size: NA
V gene: TRBV6-1
D gene: TRBD1
J gene: TRBJ2-2
CDR3 protein: CASSVTGGGTGELFF
CDR3 DNA: TGTGCCAGCAGTGTGACAGGGGGCGGCACCGGGGAGCTGTTTTTT

clone size: many
V gene: TRBV20-1
D gene: NA
J gene: TRBJ2-1
CDR3 protein: CSARSGYYNEQFF
CDR3 DNA: TGCAGTGCTCGAAGCGGGTACTACAATGAGCAGTTCTTC

clone size: NA
V gene: TRBV25-1
D gene: TRBD2
J gene: TRBJ2-2
CDR3 protein: CASSGGASGRANTGELFF
CDR3 DNA: TGTGCCAGCAGTGGGGGGGCTAGCGGGAGGGCGAACACCGGGGAGCTGTTTTTT

clone size: many
V gene: TRBV7-3
D gene: NA
J gene: TRBJ2-1
CDR3 protein: CASSFDRANEQFF
CDR3 DNA: TGTGCCAGCAGCTTTGATAGGGCCAATGAGCAGTTCTTC

clone size: many
V gene: TRBV7-6
D gene: NA
J gene: TRBJ2-7
CDR3 protein: CASSLTPSGNSYEQYF
CDR3 DNA: TGTGCCAGCAGCTTGACTCCATCGGGTAACTCCTACGAGCAGTACTTC

clone size: NA
V gene: TRBV27
D gene: NA
J gene: TRBJ2-7
CDR3 protein: CASSGFSPGHESYEQYF
CDR3 DNA: TGTGCCAGCAGTGGCTTTTCACCGGGACACGAGTCCTACGAGCAGTACTTC

clone size: many
V gene: TRBV25-1
D gene: NA
J gene: TRBJ2-3
CDR3 protein: CASSESRTKGPHTDTQYF
CDR3 DNA: TGTGCCAGCAGTGAATCCCGGACAAAGGGCCCCCACACAGATACGCAGTATTTT

clone size: many
V gene: TRBV18
D gene: TRBD1
J gene: TRBJ2-7
CDR3 protein: CASSRDRLSYEQYF
CDR3 DNA: TGTGCCAGCTCTCGGGACAGGCTCTCCTACGAGCAGTACTTC

clone size: few
V gene: TRBV6-5
D gene: NA
J gene: TRBJ2-1
CDR3 protein: CASSYIRGKLHNEQFF
CDR3 DNA: TGTGCCAGCAGTTACATCCGGGGGAAGCTTCACAATGAGCAGTTCTTC

clone size: NA
V gene: TRBV7-2
D gene: TRBD2
J gene: TRBJ2-7
CDR3 protein: CASSFPGLGVYEQYF
CDR3 DNA: TGTGCCAGCAGCTTTCCGGGACTAGGGGTTTACGAGCAGTACTTC

clone size: many
V gene: TRBV10-2
D gene: TRBD2
J gene: TRBJ2-1
CDR3 protein: CASSKGLAGIEQFF
CDR3 DNA: TGCGCCAGCAGCAAAGGACTAGCGGGAATTGAGCAGTTCTTC

clone size: NA
V gene: TRBV4-2
D gene: TRBD2
J gene: TRBJ2-1
CDR3 protein: CASSYDLGLAGNEQFF
CDR3 DNA: TGTGCCAGCAGCTACGATCTGGGACTAGCGGGAAATGAGCAGTTCTTC

clone size: few
V gene: TRBV7-2
D gene: TRBD1
J gene: TRBJ1-2
CDR3 protein: CASSLSWTGPYGYTF
CDR3 DNA: TGTGCCAGCAGCTTATCTTGGACAGGCCCCTATGGCTACACCTTC

clone size: few
V gene: TRBV16
D gene: TRBD1
J gene: TRBJ1-2
CDR3 protein: CASSRISPGQGRGYTF
CDR3 DNA: TGTGCCAGCAGCCGAATCTCGCCGGGACAGGGTAGAGGCTACACCTTC

clone size: few
V gene: TRBV6-2/TRBV6-3
D gene: NA
J gene: TRBJ2-7
CDR3 protein: CASSYATRTNEQYF
CDR3 DNA: TGTGCCAGCAGTTACGCCACCCGAACCAACGAGCAGTACTTC

clone size: NA
V gene: TRBV5-1
D gene: TRBD2
J gene: TRBJ2-3
CDR3 protein: CASSWGLAGGPSTQYF
CDR3 DNA: TGCGCCAGCAGCTGGGGACTAGCGGGAGGCCCTTCAACGCAGTATTTT

clone size: NA
V gene: TRBV5-1
D gene: TRBD2
J gene: TRBJ2-1
CDR3 protein: CASSWLAGVGNEQFF
CDR3 DNA: TGCGCCAGCAGCTGGCTAGCGGGAGTGGGCAATGAGCAGTTCTTC

clone size: NA
V gene: TRBV19
D gene: NA
J gene: TRBJ2-7
CDR3 protein: CASSRVFPPDEQYF
CDR3 DNA: TGTGCCAGTAGTAGAGTATTCCCGCCTGACGAGCAGTACTTC

clone size: few
V gene: TRBV27
D gene: TRBD1
J gene: TRBJ2-5
CDR3 protein: CASSLSDRKETQYF
CDR3 DNA: TGTGCCAGCAGTTTATCGGACAGGAAAGAGACCCAGTACTTC

clone size: NA
V gene: TRBV5-1
D gene: NA
J gene: TRBJ1-2
CDR3 protein: CASSLDGGANGYTF
CDR3 DNA: TGCGCCAGCAGCTTGGATGGGGGGGCCAATGGCTACACCTTC

clone size: few
V gene: TRBV5-1
D gene: NA
J gene: TRBJ2-5
CDR3 protein: CASRRESGETQYF
CDR3 DNA: TGCGCCAGCAGGAGGGAGTCCGGTGAGACCCAGTACTTC

clone size: few
V gene: TRBV6-1
D gene: TRBD2
J gene: TRBJ2-3
CDR3 protein: CASAGLAEITDTQYF
CDR3 DNA: TGTGCCAGCGCTGGACTAGCGGAGATCACAGATACGCAGTATTTT

clone size: NA
V gene: TRBV3-1
D gene: TRBD2
J gene: TRBJ2-3
CDR3 protein: CATSQEGLAGNPRWDTQYF
CDR3 DNA: TGTGCCACCAGCCAAGAAGGCCTAGCGGGGAATCCAAGGTGGGATACGCAGTATTTT

clone size: NA
V gene: TRBV12-3/TRBV12-4
D gene: TRBD2
J gene: TRBJ2-3
CDR3 protein: CASKNSGRSGTQYF
CDR3 DNA: TGTGCCAGCAAGAATAGCGGGAGGAGCGGTACGCAGTATTTT

clone size: few
V gene: TRBV13
D gene: TRBD2
J gene: TRBJ2-7
CDR3 protein: CASSKRAGGKNEQYF
CDR3 DNA: TGTGCCAGCAGCAAAAGGGCGGGAGGAAAAAACGAGCAGTACTTC

clone size: few
V gene: TRBV20-1
D gene: NA
J gene: TRBJ2-1
CDR3 protein: CSLVPSEQFF
CDR3 DNA: TGCAGCCTCGTACCCAGCGAGCAGTTCTTC

clone size: many
V gene: TRBV7-9
D gene: TRBD1
J gene: TRBJ2-1
CDR3 protein: CASSSKTGVPSYNEQFF
CDR3 DNA: TGTGCCAGCAGCAGTAAGACAGGGGTCCCCTCATACAATGAGCAGTTCTTC

clone size: NA
V gene: TRBV5-1
D gene: NA
J gene: TRBJ2-5
CDR3 protein: CASSLVRGSKETQYF
CDR3 DNA: TGCGCCAGCAGCTTGGTCAGGGGTTCTAAAGAGACCCAGTACTTC

clone size: many
V gene: TRBV5-1
D gene: NA
J gene: TRBJ2-7
CDR3 protein: CASSLAPGADYEQYF
CDR3 DNA: TGCGCCAGCAGCTTGGCCCCAGGCGCCGACTACGAGCAGTACTTC

clone size: NA
V gene: TRBV10-3
D gene: TRBD2
J gene: TRBJ2-1
CDR3 protein: CAISELAGGLNNEQFF
CDR3 DNA: TGTGCCATCAGTGAGCTAGCGGGAGGGCTTAACAATGAGCAGTTCTTC

clone size: NA
V gene: TRBV12-3/TRBV12-4
D gene: TRBD2
J gene: TRBJ2-7
CDR3 protein: CASSLDVTSDYEQYF
CDR3 DNA: TGTGCCAGCAGTTTGGACGTTACTAGCGACTACGAGCAGTACTTC

clone size: few
V gene: TRBV18
D gene: NA
J gene: TRBJ2-3
CDR3 protein: CASSPLASGTDTQYF
CDR3 DNA: TGTGCCAGCTCACCGCTAGCTAGTGGCACAGATACGCAGTATTTT

clone size: NA
V gene: TRBV25-1
D gene: TRBD2
J gene: TRBJ2-7
CDR3 protein: CASSDLRTSGYEQYF
CDR3 DNA: TGTGCCAGCAGTGATCTTCGGACTAGCGGCTACGAGCAGTACTTC

clone size: NA
V gene: TRBV27
D gene: TRBD2
J gene: TRBJ2-3
CDR3 protein: CASSPTIPTSGTDTQYF
CDR3 DNA: TGTGCCAGCAGCCCTACAATTCCGACTAGCGGCACAGATACGCAGTATTTT

clone size: NA
V gene: TRBV4-1
D gene: NA
J gene: TRBJ2-7
CDR3 protein: CASSQPLTLPPYEQYF
CDR3 DNA: TGCGCCAGCAGCCAGCCCCTCACTCTGCCTCCCTACGAGCAGTACTTC

clone size: once
V gene: TRBV12-3/TRBV12-4
D gene: NA
J gene: TRBJ1-1
CDR3 protein: CASRPRLLSDTEAFF
CDR3 DNA: TGTGCCAGCAGGCCCAGGCTCCTTTCGGACACTGAAGCTTTCTTT

clone size: many
V gene: TRBV10-3
D gene: TRBD2
J gene: TRBJ2-7
CDR3 protein: CAIRGLAGDHEQYF
CDR3 DNA: TGTGCCATCAGGGGACTAGCGGGAGACCACGAGCAGTACTTC

clone size: few
V gene: TRBV2
D gene: NA
J gene: TRBJ2-1
CDR3 protein: CASSEKELKNEQFF
CDR3 DNA: TGTGCCAGCAGCGAAAAAGAGCTAAAGAATGAGCAGTTCTTC

clone size: NA
V gene: TRBV29-1
D gene: NA
J gene: TRBJ2-7
CDR3 protein: CSVEDSLPGEQYF
CDR3 DNA: TGCAGCGTTGAAGATTCTCTCCCGGGCGAGCAGTACTTC